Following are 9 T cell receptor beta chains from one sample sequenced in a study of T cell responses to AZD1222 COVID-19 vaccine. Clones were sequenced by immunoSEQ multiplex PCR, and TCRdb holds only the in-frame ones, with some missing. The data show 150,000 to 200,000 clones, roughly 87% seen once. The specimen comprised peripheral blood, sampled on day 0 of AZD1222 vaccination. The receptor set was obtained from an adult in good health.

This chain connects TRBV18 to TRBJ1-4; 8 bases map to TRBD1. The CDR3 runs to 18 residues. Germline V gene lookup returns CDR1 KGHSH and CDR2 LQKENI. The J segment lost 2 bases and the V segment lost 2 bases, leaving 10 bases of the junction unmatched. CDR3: CASSPRGQEIGTNEKLFF. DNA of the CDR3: TGTGCCAGCTCACCAAGGGGACAGGAAATCGGGACTAATGAAAAACTGTTTTTT. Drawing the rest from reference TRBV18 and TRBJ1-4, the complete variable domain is NAGVMQNPRHLVRRRGQEARLRCSPMKGHSHVYWYRQLPEEGLKFMVYLQKENIIDESGMPKERFSAEFPKEGPSILRIQQVVRGDSAAYFCASSPRGQEIGTNEKLFFGSGTQLSVL.

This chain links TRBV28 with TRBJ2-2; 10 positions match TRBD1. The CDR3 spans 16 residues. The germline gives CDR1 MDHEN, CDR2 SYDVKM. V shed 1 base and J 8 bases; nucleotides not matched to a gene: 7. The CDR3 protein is CASSLLGQGKAGELFF. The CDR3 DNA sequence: TGTGCCAGCAGTTTATTGGGACAGGGGAAGGCGGGGGAGCTGTTTTTT.

CDR3 protein: CAWEAGRGSGEKLFF. DNA of the CDR3: TGTGCCTGGGAGGCAGGAAGGGGGTCGGGAGAAAAACTGTTTTTT. The chain employs TRBV30 and TRBJ1-4, with D perhaps matching TRBD1 (6 bases). V was pared by 5 bases and J by 8 bases, with 21 bases between. CDR1 and CDR2 (germline): GTSNPN, SVGIG (reference sequence). The CDR3 covers 15 residues.

DNA of the CDR3: TGTGCCAGCAGCCAGGGACAGCAAGAGACCCAGTACTTC. Protein: CASSQGQQETQYF. V gene TRBV7-2 combines with J gene TRBJ2-5; 7 bases are shared with TRBD1. The CDR3 consists of 13 residues. The germline V gene has CDR1 SGHTA and CDR2 FQGNSA. With 5 bases clipped from V and 2 bases from J, the junction kept 2 bases outside the gene matches.

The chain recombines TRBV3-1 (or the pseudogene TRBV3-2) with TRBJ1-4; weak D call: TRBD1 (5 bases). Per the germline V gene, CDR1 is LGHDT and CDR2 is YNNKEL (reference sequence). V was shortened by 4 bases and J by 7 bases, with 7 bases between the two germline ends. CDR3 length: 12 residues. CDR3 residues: CASSPGAEKLFF. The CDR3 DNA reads TGTGCCAGCAGCCCCGGGGCTGAAAAACTGTTTTTT.

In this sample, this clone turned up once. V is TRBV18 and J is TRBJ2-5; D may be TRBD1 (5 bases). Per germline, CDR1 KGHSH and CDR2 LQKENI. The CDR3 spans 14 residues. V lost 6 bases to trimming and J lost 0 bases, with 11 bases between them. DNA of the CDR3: TGTGCCAGCTCCCCAGGGAAGTACCAAGAGACCCAGTACTTC. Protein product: CASSPGKYQETQYF.

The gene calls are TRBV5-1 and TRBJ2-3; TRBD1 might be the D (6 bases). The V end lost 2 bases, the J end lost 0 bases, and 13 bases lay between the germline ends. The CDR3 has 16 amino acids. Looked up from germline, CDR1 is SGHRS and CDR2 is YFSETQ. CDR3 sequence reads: CASSFVAGASTDTQYF. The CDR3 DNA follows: TGCGCCAGCAGCTTCGTAGCAGGGGCCAGCACAGATACGCAGTATTTT.

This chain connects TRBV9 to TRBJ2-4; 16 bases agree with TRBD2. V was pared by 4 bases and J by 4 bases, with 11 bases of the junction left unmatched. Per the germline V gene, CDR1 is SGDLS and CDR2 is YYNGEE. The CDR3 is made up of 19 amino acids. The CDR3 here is CASSRGTSGRAGSKNIQYF. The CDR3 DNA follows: TGTGCCAGCAGCCGAGGGACTAGCGGGAGGGCCGGTTCGAAAAACATTCAGTACTTC. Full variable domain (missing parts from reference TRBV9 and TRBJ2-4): DSGVTQTPKHLITATGQRVTLRCSPRSGDLSVYWYQQSLDQGLQFLIQYYNGEERAKGNILERFSAQQFPDLHSELNLSSLELGDSALYFCASSRGTSGRAGSKNIQYFGAGTRLSVL.

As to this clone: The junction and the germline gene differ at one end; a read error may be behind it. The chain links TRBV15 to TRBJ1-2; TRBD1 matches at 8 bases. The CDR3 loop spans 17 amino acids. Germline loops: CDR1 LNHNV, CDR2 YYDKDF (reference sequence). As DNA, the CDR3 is TGTGCCACCGGCAGCGTGGGACAGGAGGATCCCCTTTATGGCTACACCTTC. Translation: CATGSVGQEDPLYGYTF. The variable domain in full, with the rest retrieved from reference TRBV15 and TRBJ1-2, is DAMVIQNPRYQVTQFGKPVTLSCSQTLNHNVMYWYQQKSSQAPKLLFHYYDKDFNNEADTPDNFQSRRPNTSFCFLDIRSPGLGDTAMYLCATGSVGQEDPLYGYTFGSGTRLTVV.